Below are 2 T cell receptor beta chains sequenced from a single sample in a study of molecular identifiers for immune sequencing clone quantification. TCRdb reanalysed the PCR reads using MiXCR and keeps one entry per CDR3 protein. The table lists tens of thousands of distinct CDR3 sequences, around 20% of them singletons. Sequencing used naive CD8+ T cells from blood, with Jurkat cell RNA spiked in. Documented subset: FACS-sorted CD8+CD4-CCR7+CD45RA+ naive T cells. These receptors were collected from a human donor in good health. Some libraries in this study had Jurkat cell RNA spiked in.

A word on this clonotype: This may come from a read error, since a much larger clone is one base off. V and J are TRBV20-1 and TRBJ2-7, with TRBD1 matching over 10 bases. CDR1 and CDR2 (germline): DFQATT, SNEGSKA (reference sequence). The CDR3 extends over 13 amino acids. CDR3 residues: CSAPGTGEVEQCF. The CDR3 DNA follows: TGCAGTGCCCCTGGGACAGGGGAGGTCGAGCAGTGCTTC.

The rearrangement links TRBV5-1 to TRBJ2-7; 7 bases are shared with TRBD1. The V segment lost 2 bases and the J segment 2 bases; nucleotides outside the gene matches: 4. This CDR3 contains 14 residues. The germline CDR1 and CDR2 sequences are SGHRS and YFSETQ. The CDR3 protein is CASSFRGTTYEQYF. In DNA, the CDR3 is TGCGCCAGCAGCTTCAGGGGGACCACCTACGAGCAGTACTTC.